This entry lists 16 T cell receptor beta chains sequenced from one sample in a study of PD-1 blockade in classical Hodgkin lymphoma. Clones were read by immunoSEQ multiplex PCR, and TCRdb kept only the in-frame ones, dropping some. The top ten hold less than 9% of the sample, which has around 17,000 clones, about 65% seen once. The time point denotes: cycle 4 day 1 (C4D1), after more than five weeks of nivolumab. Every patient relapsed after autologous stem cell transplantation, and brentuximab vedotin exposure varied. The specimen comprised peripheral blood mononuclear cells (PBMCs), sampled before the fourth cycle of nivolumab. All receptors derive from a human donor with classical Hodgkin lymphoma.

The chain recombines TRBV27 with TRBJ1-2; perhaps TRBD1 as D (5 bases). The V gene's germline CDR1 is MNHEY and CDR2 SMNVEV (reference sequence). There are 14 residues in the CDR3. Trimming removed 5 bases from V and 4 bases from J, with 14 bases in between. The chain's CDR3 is CASSEIPGTYGYTF. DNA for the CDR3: TGTGCCAGCAGTGAGATCCCAGGGACCTATGGCTACACCTTC.

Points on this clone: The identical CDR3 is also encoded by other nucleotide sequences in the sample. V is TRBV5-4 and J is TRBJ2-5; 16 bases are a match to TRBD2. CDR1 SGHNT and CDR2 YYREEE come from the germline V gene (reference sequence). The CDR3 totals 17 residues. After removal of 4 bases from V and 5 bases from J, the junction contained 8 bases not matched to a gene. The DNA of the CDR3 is TGTGCCAGCAGCCCGGGACTAGCGGGAGGGCCGGAGGAGACCCAGTACTTC. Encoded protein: CASSPGLAGGPEETQYF.

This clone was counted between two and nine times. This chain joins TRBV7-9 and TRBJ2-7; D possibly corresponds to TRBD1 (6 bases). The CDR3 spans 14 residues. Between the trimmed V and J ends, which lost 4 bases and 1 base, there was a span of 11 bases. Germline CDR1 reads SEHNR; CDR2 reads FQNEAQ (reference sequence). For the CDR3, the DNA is TGTGCCAGCAGCTACACAGACAGGTCCTACGAGCAGTACTTC. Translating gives CASSYTDRSYEQYF.

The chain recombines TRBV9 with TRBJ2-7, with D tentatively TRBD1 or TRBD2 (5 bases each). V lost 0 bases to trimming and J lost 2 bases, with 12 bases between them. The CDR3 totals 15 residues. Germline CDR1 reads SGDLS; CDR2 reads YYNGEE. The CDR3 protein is CASSVGKGETYEQYF. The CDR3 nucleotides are TGTGCCAGCAGCGTAGGGAAAGGGGAGACCTACGAGCAGTACTTC.

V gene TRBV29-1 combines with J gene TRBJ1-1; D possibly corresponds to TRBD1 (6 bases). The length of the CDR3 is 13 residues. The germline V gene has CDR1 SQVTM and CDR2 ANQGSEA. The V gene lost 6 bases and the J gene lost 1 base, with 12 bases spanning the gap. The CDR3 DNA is TGCAGCGTAGCTATCAGGGGGAACACTGAAGCTTTCTTT. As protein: CSVAIRGNTEAFF.

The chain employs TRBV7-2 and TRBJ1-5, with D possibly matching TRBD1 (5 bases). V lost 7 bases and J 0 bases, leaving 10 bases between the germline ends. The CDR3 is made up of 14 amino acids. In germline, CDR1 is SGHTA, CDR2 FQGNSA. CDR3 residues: CASTLGGSNQPQHF. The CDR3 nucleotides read TGTGCCAGCACCTTGGGGGGTAGCAATCAGCCCCAGCATTTT.

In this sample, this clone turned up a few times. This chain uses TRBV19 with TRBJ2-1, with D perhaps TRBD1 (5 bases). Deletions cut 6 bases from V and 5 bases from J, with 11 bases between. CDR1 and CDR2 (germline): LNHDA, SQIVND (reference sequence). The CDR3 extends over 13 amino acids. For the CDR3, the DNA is TGTGCCAGTAGATACACAGGCGACAATGAGCAGTTCTTC. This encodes CASRYTGDNEQFF.

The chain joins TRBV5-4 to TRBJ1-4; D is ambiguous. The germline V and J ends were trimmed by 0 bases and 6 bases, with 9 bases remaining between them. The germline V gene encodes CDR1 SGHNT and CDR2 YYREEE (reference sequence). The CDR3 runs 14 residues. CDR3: CASSLGQADEKLFF. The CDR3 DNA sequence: TGTGCCAGCAGCTTGGGTCAGGCGGATGAAAAACTGTTTTTT.

CDR3 in amino acids: CASSLWDSGANVLTF. CDR3 sequence (DNA): TGCGCCAGCAGCTTGTGGGACTCTGGGGCCAACGTCCTGACTTTC. V and J are TRBV5-1 and TRBJ2-6; D ambiguous. Germline CDR1 SGHRS, CDR2 YFSETQ. CDR3 length equals 15 residues. V lost 1 base and J 0 bases, leaving 5 bases between the germline ends.

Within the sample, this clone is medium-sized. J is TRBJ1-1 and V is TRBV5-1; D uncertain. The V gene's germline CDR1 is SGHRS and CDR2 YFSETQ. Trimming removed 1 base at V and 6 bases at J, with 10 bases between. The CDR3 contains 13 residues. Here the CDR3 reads CASSLNGYAEAFF. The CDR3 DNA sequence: TGCGCCAGCAGCTTGAACGGGTACGCTGAAGCTTTCTTT.

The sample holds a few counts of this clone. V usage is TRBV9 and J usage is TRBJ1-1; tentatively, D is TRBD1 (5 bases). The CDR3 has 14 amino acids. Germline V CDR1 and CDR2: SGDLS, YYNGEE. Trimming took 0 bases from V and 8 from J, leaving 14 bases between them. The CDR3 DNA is TGTGCCAGCAGCGTAGGTCCTGCGACAGACGAAGCTTTCTTT. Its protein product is CASSVGPATDEAFF.

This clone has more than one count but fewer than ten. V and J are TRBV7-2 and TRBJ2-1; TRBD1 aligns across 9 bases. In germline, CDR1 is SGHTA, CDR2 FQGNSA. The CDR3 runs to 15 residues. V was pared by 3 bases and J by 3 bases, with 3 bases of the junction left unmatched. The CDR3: CASSFGTGNYNEQFF. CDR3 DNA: TGTGCCAGCAGCTTTGGGACAGGGAACTACAATGAGCAGTTCTTC.

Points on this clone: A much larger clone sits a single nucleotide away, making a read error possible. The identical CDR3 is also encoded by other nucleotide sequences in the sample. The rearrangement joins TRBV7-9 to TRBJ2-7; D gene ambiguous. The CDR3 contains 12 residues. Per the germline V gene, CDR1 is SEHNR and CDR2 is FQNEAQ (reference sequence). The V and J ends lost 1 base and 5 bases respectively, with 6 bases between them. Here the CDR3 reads CASSLVRDEQYF. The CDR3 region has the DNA TGTGCCAGCAGCTTAGTACGTGACGAGCAGTACTTC.

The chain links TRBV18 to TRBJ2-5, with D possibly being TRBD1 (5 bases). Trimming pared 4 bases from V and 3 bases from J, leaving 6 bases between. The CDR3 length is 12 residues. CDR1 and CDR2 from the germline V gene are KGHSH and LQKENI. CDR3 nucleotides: TGTGCCAGCTCACGGACAAAAGAGACCCAGTACTTC. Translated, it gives CASSRTKETQYF.

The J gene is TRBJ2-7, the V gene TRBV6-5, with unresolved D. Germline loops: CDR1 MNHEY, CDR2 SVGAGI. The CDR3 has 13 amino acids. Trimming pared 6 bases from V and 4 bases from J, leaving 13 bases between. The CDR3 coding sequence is TGTGCCAGCAGCCCCCGGGCGGAGTACGAGCAGTACTTC. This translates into CASSPRAEYEQYF.

The CDR3 coding sequence is TGTGCCAGCAGTTACCTGGGACTAGCGGTGGACAATGAGCAGTTCTTC. The encoded protein is CASSYLGLAVDNEQFF. V gene TRBV6-6 combines with J gene TRBJ2-1; 11 bases align to TRBD2. This CDR3 region has 16 residues. After removal of 2 bases from V and 5 bases from J, the junction contained 5 bases not matched to a gene. Germline V gene data show CDR1 as MNHNY and CDR2 as SVGAGI (reference sequence).